A single count supports the clone carrying this T cell receptor (beta chain). The CDR3 loop spans 15 amino acids. Per germline, CDR1 SGHTA and CDR2 FQGTGA. V lost 5 bases and J lost 5, with 15 bases in between. Assay: immunoSEQ multiplex PCR; the TCRdb copy retains only in-frame clones and omits some. This sample has 12,000 or so clones, with roughly four fifths found just once. The data belong to a study of cytotoxic CD8 clonotypes in ibrutinib-treated CLL. Study details: Outcomes included approximately 24 partial and 2 complete responses; after median approximately six years, approximately 14 stayed remitted and approximately 12 progressed.

The chain carries TRBV7-3 and TRBJ2-2, with D perhaps matching TRBD1 (6 bases). The sequencing used PBMCs, collected at disease progression, from a patient treated with ibrutinib. The clonotype comes from a human donor with chronic lymphocytic leukemia. The chain's CDR3 is CASSSNSGVTGELFF. The CDR3, as DNA: TGTGCCAGCAGCAGCAACTCAGGGGTGACCGGGGAGCTGTTTTTT.